This T cell receptor beta chain was recovered during a study of cytomegalovirus exposure and HLA in healthy donors. Regarding the study as a whole: Another analysis was done later, and it associated roughly 15,000 TCR beta sequences with HLA alleles at 0.05 false discovery rate.

A remark on this clone: Its antigen is unidentified.

In the PCR, 60 Vbeta and 13 Jbeta primers were used. The protocol was immunoSEQ multiplex PCR, while the TCRdb copy is restricted to in-frame clones and leaves out a portion. The repertoire has 95,000 to 120,000 clones, 74% of them found once; the top ten carry 4% to 4.5%. The CDR3 consists of 15 residues. V shed 0 bases, J shed 5 bases, and the junction held 5 bases outside the gene matches. Per the germline V gene, CDR1 is SGDLS and CDR2 is YYNGEE. This chain links TRBV9 with TRBJ2-5; 9 bases align to TRBD2. This receptor was taken from a woman aged 40 to 55 in good health and CMV-seropositive. Sequencing used PBMCs. The CDR3 DNA reads as TGTGCCAGCAGCGTAGGGCGGGGGGGCCCGGAGACCCAGTACTTC. Translated, it gives CASSVGRGGPETQYF.